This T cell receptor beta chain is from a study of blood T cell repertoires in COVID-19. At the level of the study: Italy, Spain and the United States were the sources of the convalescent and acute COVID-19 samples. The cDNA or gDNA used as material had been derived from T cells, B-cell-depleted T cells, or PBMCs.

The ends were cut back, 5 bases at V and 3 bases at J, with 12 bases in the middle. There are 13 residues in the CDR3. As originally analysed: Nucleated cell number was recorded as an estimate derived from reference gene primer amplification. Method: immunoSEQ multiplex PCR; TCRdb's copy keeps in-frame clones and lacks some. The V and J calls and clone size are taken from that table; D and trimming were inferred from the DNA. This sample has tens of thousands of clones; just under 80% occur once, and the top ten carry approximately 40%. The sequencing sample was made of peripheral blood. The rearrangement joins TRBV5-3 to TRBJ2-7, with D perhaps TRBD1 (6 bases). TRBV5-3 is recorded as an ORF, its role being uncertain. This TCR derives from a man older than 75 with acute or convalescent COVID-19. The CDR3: CARRQGNIYEQYF. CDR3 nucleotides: TGTGCCAGAAGACAGGGTAACATCTACGAGCAGTACTTC.